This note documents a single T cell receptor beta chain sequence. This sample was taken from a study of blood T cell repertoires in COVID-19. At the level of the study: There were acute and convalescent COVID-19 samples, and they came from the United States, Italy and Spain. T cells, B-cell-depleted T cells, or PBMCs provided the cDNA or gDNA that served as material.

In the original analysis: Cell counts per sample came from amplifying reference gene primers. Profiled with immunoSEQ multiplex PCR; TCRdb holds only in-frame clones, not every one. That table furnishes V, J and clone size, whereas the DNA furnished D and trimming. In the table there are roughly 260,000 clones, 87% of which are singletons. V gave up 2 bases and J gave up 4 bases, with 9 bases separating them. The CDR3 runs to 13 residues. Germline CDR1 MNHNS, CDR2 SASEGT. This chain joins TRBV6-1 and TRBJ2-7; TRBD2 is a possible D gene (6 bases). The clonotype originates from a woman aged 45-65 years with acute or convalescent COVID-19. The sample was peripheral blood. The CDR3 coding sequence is TGTGCCAGCAGTGAACCGGGAGTGTACGAGCAGTACTTC. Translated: CASSEPGVYEQYF.